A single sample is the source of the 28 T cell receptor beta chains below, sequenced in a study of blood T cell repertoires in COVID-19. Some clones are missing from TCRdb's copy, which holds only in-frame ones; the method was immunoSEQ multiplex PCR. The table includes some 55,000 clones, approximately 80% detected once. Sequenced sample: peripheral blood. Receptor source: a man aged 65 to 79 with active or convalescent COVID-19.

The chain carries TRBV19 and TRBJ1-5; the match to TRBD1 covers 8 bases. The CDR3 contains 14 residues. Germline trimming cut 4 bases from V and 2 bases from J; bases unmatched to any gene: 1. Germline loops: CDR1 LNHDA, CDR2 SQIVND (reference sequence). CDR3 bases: TGTGCCAGTAGTACGACAGGGGGCAATCAGCCCCAGCATTTT. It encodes CASSTTGGNQPQHF.

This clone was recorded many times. CDR3 in DNA: TGCGCCAGCAGTTCCGGACAGGGTTTCGATCAGCCCCAGCATTTT. The encoded protein is CASSSGQGFDQPQHF. V is TRBV5-1 and J is TRBJ1-5; 8 bases align to TRBD1. Germline CDR1 and CDR2: SGHRS and YFSETQ. The CDR3 consists of 15 residues. Losses at the gene ends were 5 bases for V and 5 bases for J; bases not matched to a gene: 9.

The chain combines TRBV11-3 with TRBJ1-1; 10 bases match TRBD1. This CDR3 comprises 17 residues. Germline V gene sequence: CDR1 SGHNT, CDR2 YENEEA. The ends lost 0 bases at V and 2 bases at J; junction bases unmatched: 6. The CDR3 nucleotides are TGTGCCAGCAGCTTAGACCCCTGGGACAGGGGAAACACTGAAGCTTTCTTT. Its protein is CASSLDPWDRGNTEAFF.

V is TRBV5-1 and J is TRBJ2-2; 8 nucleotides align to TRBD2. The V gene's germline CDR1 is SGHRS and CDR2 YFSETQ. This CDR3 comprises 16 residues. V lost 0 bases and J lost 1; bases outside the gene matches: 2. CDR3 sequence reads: CASSLALAGNTGELFF. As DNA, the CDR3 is TGCGCCAGCAGCTTGGCGCTAGCGGGGAACACCGGGGAGCTGTTTTTT.

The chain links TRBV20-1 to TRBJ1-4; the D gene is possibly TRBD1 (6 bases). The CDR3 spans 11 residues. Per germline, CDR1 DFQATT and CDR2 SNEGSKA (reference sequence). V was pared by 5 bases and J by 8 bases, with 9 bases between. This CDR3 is CSARTVEKLFF. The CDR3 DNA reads TGCAGTGCTCGGACAGTCGAAAAACTGTTTTTT.

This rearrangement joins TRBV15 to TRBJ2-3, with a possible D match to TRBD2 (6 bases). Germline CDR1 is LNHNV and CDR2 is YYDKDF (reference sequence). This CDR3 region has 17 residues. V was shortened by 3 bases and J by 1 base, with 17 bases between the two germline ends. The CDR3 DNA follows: TGTGCCACCAGCAGGGGCGCCTGGACTATTCGCACAGATACGCAGTATTTT. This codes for CATSRGAWTIRTDTQYF.

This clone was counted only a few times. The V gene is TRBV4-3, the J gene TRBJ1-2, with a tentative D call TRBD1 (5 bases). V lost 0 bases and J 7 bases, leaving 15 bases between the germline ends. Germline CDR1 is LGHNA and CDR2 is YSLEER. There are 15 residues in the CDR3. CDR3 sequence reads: CASSQDRGTRSGYTF. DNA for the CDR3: TGCGCCAGCAGCCAAGATCGGGGGACCCGGAGTGGCTACACCTTC.

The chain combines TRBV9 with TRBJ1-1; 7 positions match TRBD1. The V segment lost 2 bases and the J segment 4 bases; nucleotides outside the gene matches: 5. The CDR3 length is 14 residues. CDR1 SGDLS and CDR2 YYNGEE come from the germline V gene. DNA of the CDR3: TGTGCCAGCAGCGTCACACCAGGGGGCACTGAAGCTTTCTTT. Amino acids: CASSVTPGGTEAFF.

CDR3 residues: CASSPRRQGQSTDTQYF. CDR3 nucleotide sequence: TGTGCCAGCTCACCAAGGAGACAGGGACAGAGCACAGATACGCAGTATTTT. V usage is TRBV18 and J usage is TRBJ2-3, with 7 bases that match TRBD1. J was trimmed by 0 bases and V by 2 bases; bases with no gene match: 8. This CDR3 comprises 17 residues. Germline-derived CDR1 and CDR2 are KGHSH and LQKENI.

The CDR3 region is CASSVGTSGSSTQYF. CDR3 nucleotide sequence: TGTGCCAGCAGCGTAGGGACTAGCGGGAGTTCTACGCAGTATTTT. The chain couples TRBV9 to TRBJ2-3; TRBD2 aligns across 13 bases. The J segment lost 8 bases and the V segment lost 0 bases, leaving 3 bases of the junction unmatched. The CDR3 runs 15 residues. Germline V CDR1 and CDR2: SGDLS, YYNGEE. The complete variable domain, with remaining parts taken from reference TRBV9 and TRBJ2-3, reads DSGVTQTPKHLITATGQRVTLRCSPRSGDLSVYWYQQSLDQGLQFLIQYYNGEERAKGNILERFSAQQFPDLHSELNLSSLELGDSALYFCASSVGTSGSSTQYFGPGTRLTVL.

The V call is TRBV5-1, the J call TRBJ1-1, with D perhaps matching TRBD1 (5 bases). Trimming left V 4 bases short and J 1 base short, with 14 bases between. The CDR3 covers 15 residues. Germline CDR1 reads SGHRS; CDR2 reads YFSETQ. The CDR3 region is CASSLHQGRNTEAFF. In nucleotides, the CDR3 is TGCGCCAGCAGCCTCCACCAGGGAAGGAACACTGAAGCTTTCTTT.

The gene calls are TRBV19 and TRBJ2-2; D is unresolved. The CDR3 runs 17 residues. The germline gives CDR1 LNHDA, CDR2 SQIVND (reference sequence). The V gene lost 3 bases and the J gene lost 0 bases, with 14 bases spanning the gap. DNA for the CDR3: TGTGCCAGTAGTATTGGGCGCAAAACATCGAACACCGGGGAGCTGTTTTTT. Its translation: CASSIGRKTSNTGELFF.

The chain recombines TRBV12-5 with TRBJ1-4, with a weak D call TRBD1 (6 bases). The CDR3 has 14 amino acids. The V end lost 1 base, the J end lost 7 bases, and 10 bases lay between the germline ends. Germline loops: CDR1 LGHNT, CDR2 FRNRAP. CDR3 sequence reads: CASGLGTAPEKLFF. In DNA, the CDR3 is TGTGCTAGTGGTTTGGGGACAGCCCCTGAAAAACTGTTTTTT.

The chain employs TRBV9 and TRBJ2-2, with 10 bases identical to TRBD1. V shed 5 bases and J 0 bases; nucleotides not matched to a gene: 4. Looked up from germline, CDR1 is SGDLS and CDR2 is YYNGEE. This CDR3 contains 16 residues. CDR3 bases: TGTGCCAGCAGTTTAGGGACAGGGGCGAACACCGGGGAGCTGTTTTTT. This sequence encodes CASSLGTGANTGELFF.

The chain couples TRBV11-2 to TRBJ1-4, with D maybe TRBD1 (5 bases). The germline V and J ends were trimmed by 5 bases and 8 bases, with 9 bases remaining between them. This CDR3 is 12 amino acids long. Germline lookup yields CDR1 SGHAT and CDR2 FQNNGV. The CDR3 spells CASSVGGEKLFF. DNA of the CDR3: TGTGCCAGCAGCGTCGGGGGAGAAAAACTGTTTTTT.

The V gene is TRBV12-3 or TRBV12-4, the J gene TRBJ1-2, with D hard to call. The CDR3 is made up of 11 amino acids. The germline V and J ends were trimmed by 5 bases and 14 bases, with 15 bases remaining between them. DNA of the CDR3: TGTGCCAGCAGTCGCCTTGGGTGGCGGACCTTC. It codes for CASSRLGWRTF.

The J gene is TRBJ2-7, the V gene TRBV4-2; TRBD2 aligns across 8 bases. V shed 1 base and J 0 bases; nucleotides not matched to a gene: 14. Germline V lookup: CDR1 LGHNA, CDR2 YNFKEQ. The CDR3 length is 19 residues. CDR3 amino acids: CASSQVGTGGPPYSYEQYF. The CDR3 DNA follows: TGTGCCAGCAGCCAAGTCGGCACGGGAGGGCCCCCTTACTCCTACGAGCAGTACTTC.

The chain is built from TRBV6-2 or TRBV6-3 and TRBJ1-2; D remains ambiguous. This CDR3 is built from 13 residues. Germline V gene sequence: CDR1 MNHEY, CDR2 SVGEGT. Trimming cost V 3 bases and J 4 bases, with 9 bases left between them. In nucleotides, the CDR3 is TGTGCCAGCAGTTATCCGGGGAGCTATGGCTACACCTTC. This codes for CASSYPGSYGYTF.

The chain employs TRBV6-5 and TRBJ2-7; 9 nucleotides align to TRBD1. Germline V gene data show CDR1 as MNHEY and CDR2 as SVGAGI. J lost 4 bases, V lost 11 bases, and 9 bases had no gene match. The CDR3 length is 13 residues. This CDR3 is CAESRDRDYEQYF. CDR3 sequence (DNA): TGTGCCGAGTCCCGGGACAGGGATTACGAGCAGTACTTC.

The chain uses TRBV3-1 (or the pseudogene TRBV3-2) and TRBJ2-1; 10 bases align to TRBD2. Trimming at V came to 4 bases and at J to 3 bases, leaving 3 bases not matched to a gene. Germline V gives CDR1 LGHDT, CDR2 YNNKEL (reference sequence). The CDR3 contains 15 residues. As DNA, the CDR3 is TGTGCCAGCAGCCCGGGACTAGCGTACTACAATGAGCAGTTCTTC. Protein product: CASSPGLAYYNEQFF.

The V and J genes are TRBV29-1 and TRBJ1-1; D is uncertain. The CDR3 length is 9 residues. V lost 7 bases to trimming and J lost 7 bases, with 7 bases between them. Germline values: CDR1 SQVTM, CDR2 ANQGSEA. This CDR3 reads CSAGYEAFF. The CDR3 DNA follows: TGCAGCGCCGGGTATGAAGCTTTCTTT.

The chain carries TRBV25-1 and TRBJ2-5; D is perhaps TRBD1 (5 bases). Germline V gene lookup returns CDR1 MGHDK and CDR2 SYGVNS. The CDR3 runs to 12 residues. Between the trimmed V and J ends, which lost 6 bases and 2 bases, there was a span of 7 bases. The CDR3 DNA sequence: TGTGCCAGCAGGACAGTTCAAGAGACCCAGTACTTC. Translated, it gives CASRTVQETQYF.

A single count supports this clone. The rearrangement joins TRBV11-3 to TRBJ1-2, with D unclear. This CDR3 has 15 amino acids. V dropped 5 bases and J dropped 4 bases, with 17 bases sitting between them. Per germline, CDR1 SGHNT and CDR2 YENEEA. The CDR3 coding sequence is TGTGCCAGCAGCCCCTCACCCCGGGTCCGCTATGGCTACACCTTC. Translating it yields CASSPSPRVRYGYTF.

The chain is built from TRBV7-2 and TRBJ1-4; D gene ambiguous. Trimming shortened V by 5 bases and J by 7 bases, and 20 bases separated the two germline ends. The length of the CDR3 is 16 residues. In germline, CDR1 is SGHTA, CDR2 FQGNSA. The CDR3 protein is CASSPLTPRRSEKLFF. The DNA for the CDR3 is TGTGCCAGCAGCCCACTAACACCAAGGCGCAGTGAAAAACTGTTTTTT. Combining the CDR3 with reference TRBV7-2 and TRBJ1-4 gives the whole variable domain GAGVSQSPSNKVTEKGKDVELRCDPISGHTALYWYRQSLGQGLEFLIYFQGNSAPDKSGLPSDRFSAERTGGSVSTLTIQRTQQEDSAVYLCASSPLTPRRSEKLFFGSGTQLSVL.

Here the CDR3 reads CASSLSPWEQYF. DNA for the CDR3: TGTGCCAGCAGCCTTAGCCCTTGGGAGCAGTACTTC. This chain connects TRBV11-2 to TRBJ2-7; D unresolved. This CDR3 is built from 12 residues. Germline-derived CDR1 and CDR2 are SGHAT and FQNNGV. Trimming took off 5 bases at V and 7 bases at J, with 12 bases between the two ends. Full variable domain (missing parts from reference TRBV11-2 and TRBJ2-7): EAGVAQSPRYKIIEKRQSVAFWCNPISGHATLYWYQQILGQGPKLLIQFQNNGVVDDSQLPKDRFSAERLKGVDSTLKIQPAKLEDSAVYLCASSLSPWEQYFGPGTRLTVT.

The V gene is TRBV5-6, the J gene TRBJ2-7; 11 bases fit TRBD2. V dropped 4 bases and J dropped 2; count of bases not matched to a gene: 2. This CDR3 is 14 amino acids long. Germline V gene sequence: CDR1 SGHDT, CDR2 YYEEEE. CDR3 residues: CASSTTSGTYEQYF. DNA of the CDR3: TGTGCCAGCAGCACGACTAGCGGGACCTACGAGCAGTACTTC.

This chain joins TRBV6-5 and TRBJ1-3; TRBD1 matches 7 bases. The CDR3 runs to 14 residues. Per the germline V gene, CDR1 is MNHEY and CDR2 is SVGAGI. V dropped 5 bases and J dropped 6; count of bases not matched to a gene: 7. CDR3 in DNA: TGTGCCAGCAGTAACCGGGACAGAGTAAACACCATATATTTT. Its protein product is CASSNRDRVNTIYF.

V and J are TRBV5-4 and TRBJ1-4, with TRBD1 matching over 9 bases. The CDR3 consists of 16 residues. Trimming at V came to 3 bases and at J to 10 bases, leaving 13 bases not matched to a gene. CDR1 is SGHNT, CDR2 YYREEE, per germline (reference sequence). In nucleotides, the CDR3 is TGTGCCAGCAGCTCTAATTCCGGGACAGGGTATGGAAAACTGTTTTTT. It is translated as CASSSNSGTGYGKLFF.